The following is a T cell receptor beta chain sequence with its context. Its binding antigen is unknown. Nothing much larger sits one base from this clone, and base qualities are not available. Trimming takes 7 bases off V and 0 bases off J; junction bases not matched to a gene: 10. From a lookup of the germline V gene, CDR1 and CDR2 are ENHRY and SYGVKD. From its cysteine to its phenylalanine, the CDR3 spans 16 amino acids. The only DNA kept is the CDR3, 48 bases in frame from the first base. This record belongs to a study of OX40 agonist ivuxolimab in advanced cancers. Turning to the overall study: Ivuxolimab was a fully human IgG2 agonistic monoclonal antibody targeting the costimulatory receptor OX40 (CD134). Intravenous ivuxolimab was administered to patients every 2 weeks at six dose levels: 0.01, 0.1, 0.3, 1.5, 3 and 10 mg/kg. Peripheral TCRbeta sequencing aimed to test whether ivuxolimab altered TCR sequence diversity and caused clonal T-cell expansion. Of the roughly 52 dose-escalation patients, hepatocellular carcinoma was present in about 20, melanoma in approximately 15, renal cell carcinoma in 9 and head and neck cancer in 9. The paper reports the monotherapy dose-escalation portion (N of about 50 patients) of the phase I ivuxolimab trial. Partial responses occurred in three dose-escalation patients: two with cutaneous melanoma and one with hepatocellular carcinoma. In the dose-escalation cohort, approximately 82% of patients were male, and the mean age was approximately 55 years, with a range of roughly 20 to 79. Prior anti-PD-1, anti-PD-L1 or anti-CTLA-4 therapy was permitted, and less than 45% of dose-escalation patients had received checkpoint inhibitors. The full study reports these points: After ivuxolimab, CD8+ T cells had more expanded clones than CD4+ T cells on average. Low levels of normalized T-cell clonal expansion were also seen in some patients who did not respond. In the 0.1-3.0 mg/kg groups, partial responders were among the patients with the lowest normalized peripheral clonal expansion, particularly in CD8+ T cells. Which antigens the clonally expanded peripheral T cells were specific for was not determined. Clonal expansion of both CD4+ and CD8+ blood T cells was observed from baseline to week 6 at doses 0.1 to 3.0 mg/kg.

For sequencing of the TCRbeta CDR3 region, genomic DNA was extracted from the sorted cells. The immunoSEQ Assay was used for sequencing of TCRbeta CDR3 regions. The clones in this table, taken by TCRdb from immuneACCESS, are in-frame only. Not every clone is retained; where verified, under half of the shortfall comes from an unresolved V gene, and the cause of the rest is unknown. The sample table shows 50,000 to 65,000 clones, and about 83% are seen once. The ten largest clones capture around 0.79% of the sample. The trial excluded patients who had a history of autoimmune disease or were on systemic immunosuppression. Peripheral blood for TCR sequencing was drawn from every dose cohort at baseline, at cycle 4 day 1 and at cycle 7 day 1. The samples were drawn from a first-in-human, open-label, multicenter phase I dose-escalation trial of ivuxolimab. Adults with locally advanced or metastatic melanoma, renal cell, hepatocellular, or head and neck squamous cell carcinoma were enrolled in the trial. Before TCR sequencing, CD4+ T cells and CD8+ T cells were sorted from peripheral blood as separate populations.

The rearranged chain carries TRBV10-3 and TRBJ2-3; TRBD2 aligns with 7 central bases. The sequenced sample was CD4+ or CD8+ T cells sorted from blood, obtained in a trial of the OX40 agonist ivuxolimab. The receptor's source is an adult with an advanced solid tumor such as melanoma, head and neck, liver or kidney cancer. The CDR3 protein: CAITPGSGFSTDTQYF. The DNA sequence is as follows: TGTGCCATCACCCCGGGTAGCGGGTTTAGCACAGATACGCAGTATTTT.